This T cell receptor (beta chain) appears in the sequencing data of a study of T cells after yellow fever vaccination. Overall study results and limits: Highly abundant clonotypes carried over from the bulk population could end up in FACS-sorted repertoires as contaminants.

Generation of TCR cDNA used 5'RACE template switching (which added a universal primer site and UMIs). TCRdb itself ran the 5' RACE reads through MiXCR, one entry per CDR3 protein. The sample lists about 340,000 distinct CDR3 sequences; under 5% were seen once. The germline V gene has CDR1 MNHEY and CDR2 SVGAGI. The CDR3 covers 15 residues. V lost 6 bases and J lost 5; bases outside the gene matches: 9. In regard to this clonotype: The antigen is unknown.

This receptor was taken from a man aged 18 to 35 who received the YFV17D yellow fever vaccine. This specimen was PBMCs, taken 5 days after the yellow fever booster vaccination. The gene calls are TRBV6-5 and TRBJ1-1; 10 bases are shared with TRBD1. CDR3 loop: CASSSIGQGGTEAFF. The DNA of the CDR3 is TGTGCCAGCAGCTCTATCGGACAGGGGGGGACTGAAGCTTTCTTT.